These 3 T cell receptor beta chains were sequenced from one sample in a study of control samples from healthy donors and cancer patients. Repertoires were generated with immunoSEQ multiplex PCR, while TCRdb's copy carries only in-frame clones and drops some. The top ten hold 7.5% to 8.5% of the sample, which has 150,000 or so clones, just under 95% seen once. What was sequenced was blood. These TCRs come from a woman aged 40 to 49 in good health.

The chain combines TRBV27 with TRBJ2-7; D is possibly TRBD1 or TRBD2 (5 bases each). Germline CDR1 MNHEY, CDR2 SMNVEV (reference sequence). The CDR3 length is 14 residues. With 3 bases removed from V and 4 bases from J, the gap between germline ends came to 13 bases. CDR3 in amino acids: CASSLGTDFYEQYF. CDR3 sequence (DNA): TGTGCCAGCAGTTTGGGGACGGATTTTTACGAGCAGTACTTC.

The J gene is TRBJ2-1, the V gene TRBV11-2; TRBD2 matches at 12 bases. The CDR3 contains 18 residues. Losses at the gene ends were 6 bases for V and 8 bases for J; bases not matched to a gene: 17. Germline V gene lookup returns CDR1 SGHAT and CDR2 FQNNGV. The CDR3 sequence is CASSHSSWLAGGQHEQFF. The CDR3, as DNA: TGTGCCAGCAGTCATAGTTCTTGGCTAGCGGGGGGGCAACATGAGCAGTTCTTC.

The CDR3 spells CASSYHTGGADGYTF. CDR3 sequence (DNA): TGTGCCAGCAGTTACCATACAGGGGGCGCGGATGGCTACACCTTC. The chain combines TRBV6-5 with TRBJ1-2, with TRBD1 matching 9 bases. The CDR3 sequence is 15 residues long. J was trimmed by 6 bases and V by 2 bases; bases with no gene match: 7. Germline CDR1 is MNHEY and CDR2 is SVGAGI.